The 12 T cell receptor beta chains given below trace back to one sample, sequenced in a study of blood T cell repertoires in COVID-19. Data came from immunoSEQ multiplex PCR; TCRdb stores just in-frame clones and leaves some out. The sample consists of 150,000 to 250,000 clones, approximately 84% of them appearing once. What was sequenced was PBMCs or T cells enriched from blood (not recorded which). The source of these receptors is a middle-aged man who had recovered from COVID-19.

This clone was seen a few times. V and J are TRBV18 and TRBJ1-1; 7 bases line up with TRBD1. V lost 6 bases and J lost 1; bases outside the gene matches: 8. Per germline, CDR1 KGHSH and CDR2 LQKENI. The CDR3 is made up of 15 amino acids. The CDR3 loop is CASSNRGVSNTEAFF. The CDR3 DNA is TGTGCCAGCTCCAACAGGGGAGTCTCGAACACTGAAGCTTTCTTT.

This chain connects TRBV4-2 to TRBJ1-5; 10 bases are a match to TRBD1. V was pared by 4 bases and J by 6 bases, with 6 bases of the junction left unmatched. Germline CDR1 and CDR2: LGHNA and YNFKEQ. This CDR3 contains 15 residues. In DNA form, the CDR3 reads TGTGCCAGCAGCCGGGACAGGGGTCAGGGTCAGCCCCAGCATTTT. This sequence encodes CASSRDRGQGQPQHF.

The chain uses TRBV5-6 and TRBJ1-6; 7 nucleotides match TRBD1. The CDR3 runs 16 residues. Germline lookup yields CDR1 SGHDT and CDR2 YYEEEE. J was trimmed by 4 bases and V by 4 bases; bases with no gene match: 8. The chain's CDR3 is CASSPTGSKYNSPLHF. CDR3 coding DNA: TGTGCCAGCAGCCCGACAGGGTCCAAATATAATTCACCCCTCCACTTT. The full variable domain, in which reference TRBV5-6 and TRBJ1-6 provide the parts outside the CDR3, is DAGVTQSPTHLIKTRGQQVTLRCSPKSGHDTVSWYQQALGQGPQFIFQYYEEEERQRGNFPDRFSGHQFPNYSSELNVNALLLGDSALYLCASSPTGSKYNSPLHFGNGTRLTVT.

This chain links TRBV19 with TRBJ1-5, with D perhaps matching TRBD1 (6 bases). V was shortened by 4 bases and J by 1 base, with 14 bases between the two germline ends. The CDR3 is 16 residues long. Germline lookup yields CDR1 LNHDA and CDR2 SQIVND (reference sequence). The CDR3 loop reads CASSTVTGRSNQPQHF. The CDR3 bases are TGTGCCAGTAGTACTGTGACAGGTCGGAGCAATCAGCCCCAGCATTTT.

The chain joins TRBV5-1 to TRBJ2-2, with a tentative D call TRBD1 (6 bases). The CDR3 contains 14 residues. The germline V and J ends were trimmed by 4 bases and 1 base, with 8 bases remaining between them. Germline CDR1 SGHRS, CDR2 YFSETQ. The CDR3 DNA is TGCGCCAGCAGCCAGGGACAGAACACCGGGGAGCTGTTTTTT. This encodes CASSQGQNTGELFF.

Notes on this clone: Different DNA sequences within this sample yield the same CDR3. The V and J genes are TRBV6-5 and TRBJ1-1; 7 nucleotides match TRBD1. Germline loops: CDR1 MNHEY, CDR2 SVGAGI. V was clipped by 6 bases and J by 2 bases; unmatched bases: 6. The CDR3 loop spans 14 amino acids. CDR3 loop: CASRAGTANTEAFF. The CDR3 coding sequence is TGTGCCAGCAGAGCCGGGACAGCAAACACTGAAGCTTTCTTT.

This clone was recorded only once. J is TRBJ1-5 and V is TRBV6-1; perhaps TRBD1 as D (6 bases). V was cut by 4 bases and J by 2 bases, with 18 bases left in between. Germline CDR1 is MNHNS and CDR2 is SASEGT. The CDR3 has 17 residues. In DNA, the CDR3 is TGTGCCAGCAGTGCCGGGGCAGGGGAGATTGGCAATCAGCCCCAGCATTTT. Amino acids: CASSAGAGEIGNQPQHF.

The chain joins TRBV5-1 to TRBJ1-1; D is possibly TRBD1 (6 bases). Trimming pared 2 bases from V and 4 bases from J, leaving 15 bases between. CDR1 is SGHRS, CDR2 YFSETQ, per germline. The CDR3 extends over 15 amino acids. The CDR3 DNA follows: TGCGCCAGCAGCTTAGGGAGTATCAGGGGCACTGAAGCTTTCTTT. It specifies CASSLGSIRGTEAFF. Variable domain in full (rest from reference TRBV5-1 and TRBJ1-1): KAGVTQTPRYLIKTRGQQVTLSCSPISGHRSVSWYQQTPGQGLQFLFEYFSETQRNKGNFPGRFSGRQFSNSRSEMNVSTLELGDSALYLCASSLGSIRGTEAFFGQGTRLTVV.

The rearrangement joins TRBV3-1 (or the pseudogene TRBV3-2) to TRBJ1-2; TRBD1 might be the D (6 bases). Per the germline V gene, CDR1 is LGHDT and CDR2 is YNNKEL (reference sequence). V was cut by 4 bases and J by 0 bases, with 12 bases left in between. The CDR3 sequence is 15 residues long. The CDR3 is CASSPTRTANYGYTF. CDR3 nucleotides: TGTGCCAGCAGCCCGACCCGGACAGCTAACTATGGCTACACCTTC.

There are a few counts of this clone. The chain joins TRBV14 to TRBJ2-1, with TRBD2 matching 7 bases. The CDR3 covers 16 residues. V gave up 4 bases and J gave up 2 bases; unmatched junction bases: 8. The germline V gene encodes CDR1 SGHDN and CDR2 FVKESK. For the CDR3, the DNA is TGTGCCAGCAGCCTCCTTGGTGCGGGGGCCTACAATGAGCAGTTCTTC. Residues: CASSLLGAGAYNEQFF.

The chain has TRBV19 and TRBJ1-2, with D unclear. This CDR3 is built from 16 residues. Looked up from germline, CDR1 is LNHDA and CDR2 is SQIVND (reference sequence). V lost 9 bases and J lost 2, with 22 bases in between. The CDR3 DNA follows: TGTGCCAGCTCACCAGGCTCAGGAGCGGCAAACTATGGCTACACCTTC. This sequence encodes CASSPGSGAANYGYTF.

This clone showed up just a few times. The chain is built from TRBV27 and TRBJ2-4; TRBD2 matches 16 bases. The V segment lost 5 bases and the J segment 1 base; nucleotides outside the gene matches: 5. The germline V gene has CDR1 MNHEY and CDR2 SMNVEV (reference sequence). CDR3 length equals 18 residues. The CDR3, as DNA: TGTGCCAGCAGTAAAGGGACTAGCGGGGGGGCGGCCAAAAACATTCAGTACTTC. This sequence encodes CASSKGTSGGAAKNIQYF.